This section outlines one TCR beta chain sequence together with its context. The CDR3 is made up of 13 amino acids. Trimming removed 7 bases from V and 2 bases from J; junction bases left unmatched: 5. This sample was included in a study of blood T cell repertoires in COVID-19. The overall study: Specimens from acute and convalescent COVID-19 originated in the United States, Italy and Spain.

Per the authors' pipeline: Cell counts per sample came from amplifying reference gene primers. The table came from immunoSEQ multiplex PCR; TCRdb's copy has only in-frame clones and leaves some out. From that table come the V and J calls and clone size; the DNA was used to work out D and trimming. The sample gives under 35,000 clones, 88% of which show up once; 14% is in the top ten. The sequencing sample was made of peripheral blood. This chain joins TRBV12-3 or TRBV12-4 and TRBJ2-7; 7 nucleotides match TRBD1. This clonotype was obtained from a human donor with active COVID-19. The donor label of this sample is uncertain. Here the CDR3 reads CASTTGTAYEQYF. The CDR3 DNA is TGTGCCAGCACCACCGGGACAGCCTACGAGCAGTACTTC.